These 27 T cell receptor beta chains were sequenced from one sample in a study of T cells expressing NK-cell markers (dated by TCRdb to 2020 to 2022). Library creation used 5' RACE. The sequencing machine was an Illumina HiSeq 2000. The reads went through TCRdb reprocessing, and each CDR3 protein sequence gets one entry with no DNA. The sample's table lists a count of about 260,000 distinct CDR3 sequences. Jointly, the top ten make up 0.39% of the sample. Sequences were obtained from blood T cells: a sorted CD56 or NKG2C T cell subset, CD4+ or CD8+ T cells, or bulk PBMC T cells (not recorded which). All receptors derive from a man aged 18 to 35 in good health. Donor details come from another sample of the same person, matched by shared clones.

V usage is TRBV19 and J usage is TRBJ2-3; absent DNA, TCRdb's TRBD2 call cannot be checked. This CDR3 contains 19 residues. Germline CDR1 LNHDA, CDR2 SQIVND (reference sequence). CDR3 loop: CASSGSGSWREGRLDTQYF.

The rearrangement uses TRBV6-5 and TRBJ1-6. The V gene's germline CDR1 is MNHEY and CDR2 SVGAGI. The CDR3 is 16 amino acids. The CDR3 spells CASSYSIPENNSPLHF.

The gene calls are TRBV20-1 and TRBJ2-5. Germline CDR1 DFQATT, CDR2 SNEGSKA (reference sequence). The CDR3 consists of 13 residues. CDR3 sequence reads: CSAINSDQETQYF.

The chain uses TRBV7-2 and TRBJ2-5; the TRBD1 assignment by TCRdb is unverifiable without DNA. The CDR3 is made up of 13 amino acids. Germline V lookup: CDR1 SGHTA, CDR2 FQGNSA. The CDR3 sequence: CASSRQHQETQYF.

V gene TRBV6-2 or TRBV6-3 combines with J gene TRBJ1-5. This CDR3 spans 15 amino acids. Germline CDR1 reads MNHEY; CDR2 reads SVGEGT. CDR3 sequence: CASSYSRISNQPQHF.

The rearrangement links TRBV11-2 to TRBJ1-4; TCRdb lists TRBD1, though no DNA is available to test this call. The CDR3 is 18 amino acids. The germline V gene has CDR1 SGHAT and CDR2 FQNNGV. The chain's CDR3 is CASSTRTGGDPAREKLFF.

The chain employs TRBV15 and TRBJ2-1; TCRdb lists TRBD1, though no DNA is available to test this call. CDR3 length: 16 residues. Germline CDR1 reads LNHNV; CDR2 reads YYDKDF (reference sequence). The chain's CDR3 is CATSRGTGANYNEQFF. The entire variable domain, with the rest obtained from reference TRBV15 and TRBJ2-1, is as follows: DAMVIQNPRYQVTQFGKPVTLSCSQTLNHNVMYWYQQKSSQAPKLLFHYYDKDFNNEADTPDNFQSRRPNTSFCFLDIRSPGLGDTAMYLCATSRGTGANYNEQFFGPGTRLTVL.

This chain connects TRBV25-1 to TRBJ2-1; the D call of TRBD2 rests on TCRdb alone, since no DNA is present to check it. CDR1 and CDR2 from the germline V gene are MGHDK and SYGVNS. This CDR3 has 18 amino acids. The CDR3 spells CASSTTRTSLGSYNEQFF.

V is TRBV28 and J is TRBJ2-7; TCRdb reports TRBD1, a call that lacks DNA to check it against. This CDR3 spans 16 amino acids. Germline V gene lookup returns CDR1 MDHEN and CDR2 SYDVKM. The CDR3 loop reads CASSPTTTGRHYEQYF.

The V and J genes are TRBV12-3 or TRBV12-4 and TRBJ2-1; TCRdb's D gene call, TRBD2, goes unchecked for lack of DNA. This CDR3 spans 14 amino acids. CDR3 amino acids: CASSRGGIYNEQFF.

The gene calls are TRBV9 and TRBJ2-2; lacking DNA, the TRBD2 call made by TCRdb goes unchecked. CDR3 length: 16 residues. Germline V gene lookup returns CDR1 SGDLS and CDR2 YYNGEE. The CDR3 here is CASSERTSGTAGELFF.

V gene TRBV6-4 combines with J gene TRBJ2-2; absent DNA, TCRdb's TRBD1 call cannot be checked. Germline V gene sequence: CDR1 MRHNA, CDR2 SNTAGT. This CDR3 has 14 residues. CDR3: CASSTYRGIGELFF.

The chain carries TRBV20-1 and TRBJ2-7; no DNA is available, so the TRBD1 call from TCRdb remains unchecked. The germline gives CDR1 DFQATT, CDR2 SNEGSKA (reference sequence). The CDR3 is made up of 13 amino acids. CDR3 residues: CSVNPQSSYEQYF.

The chain joins TRBV12-3 or TRBV12-4 to TRBJ2-5; TCRdb's D call, TRBD2, is unchecked because there is no DNA. The CDR3 is 16 residues long. CDR3 amino acids: CASSLSGGRDGETQYF.

V usage is TRBV5-6 and J usage is TRBJ2-4; TCRdb's D gene call, TRBD1, goes unchecked for lack of DNA. CDR3 length: 13 residues. Germline V gene data show CDR1 as SGHDT and CDR2 as YYEEEE. The CDR3 is CASSLSGQNIQYF.

The chain is built from TRBV2 and TRBJ2-5; without DNA, the TCRdb call of TRBD1 cannot be checked. The CDR3 contains 13 residues. Per germline, CDR1 SNHLY and CDR2 FYNNEI. The CDR3 here is CASNEGEQETQYF.

V usage is TRBV20-1 and J usage is TRBJ2-4; TCRdb calls TRBD1, which cannot be checked without DNA. Germline-derived CDR1 and CDR2 are DFQATT and SNEGSKA (reference sequence). The CDR3 totals 16 residues. CDR3 residues: CSAREPQWGAKNIQYF.

The rearrangement links TRBV20-1 to TRBJ1-6. Germline V gene data show CDR1 as DFQATT and CDR2 as SNEGSKA (reference sequence). There are 14 residues in the CDR3. The CDR3 here is CSATSTVEGSPLHF.

The V call is TRBV20-1, the J call TRBJ1-4; TCRdb indicates TRBD1, and absent DNA this call remains unverified. Germline CDR1 DFQATT, CDR2 SNEGSKA (reference sequence). CDR3 length: 13 amino acids. The CDR3 here is CSAADRGGEKLFF.

The chain carries TRBV20-1 and TRBJ2-7; lacking DNA, the TRBD1 call made by TCRdb goes unchecked. Per the germline V gene, CDR1 is DFQATT and CDR2 is SNEGSKA (reference sequence). The CDR3 contains 15 residues. The CDR3 spells CSASDRRQGGFEQYF.

The gene calls are TRBV11-2 and TRBJ2-3. The CDR3 totals 14 residues. Per the germline V gene, CDR1 is SGHAT and CDR2 is FQNNGV. The CDR3 sequence is CASSLGRKLDTQYF.

J is TRBJ2-3 and V is TRBV7-2. The CDR3 has 14 residues. Germline CDR1 SGHTA, CDR2 FQGNSA. The CDR3 protein is CASSLGLASDTQYF.

The chain carries TRBV20-1 and TRBJ2-3; TCRdb designates TRBD2, a call that cannot be tested without DNA. CDR3 length: 15 residues. Looked up from germline, CDR1 is DFQATT and CDR2 is SNEGSKA (reference sequence). The CDR3 here is CSARKAGGPTDTQYF.

This chain joins TRBV20-1 and TRBJ2-1. Germline loops: CDR1 DFQATT, CDR2 SNEGSKA (reference sequence). The CDR3 consists of 15 residues. CDR3 in amino acids: CSASSRGRPYNEQFF.

The gene calls are TRBV7-3 and TRBJ2-3; without DNA, the TCRdb call of TRBD2 cannot be checked. Germline lookup yields CDR1 SGHTA and CDR2 FQGTGA. The CDR3 loop spans 17 amino acids. The chain's CDR3 is CASSEFPGLAGEDTQYF.

This chain connects TRBV18 to TRBJ1-5. This CDR3 comprises 15 residues. In germline, CDR1 is KGHSH, CDR2 LQKENI. The CDR3 sequence is CASSPPSGLGQPQHF. The complete variable domain, with remaining parts taken from reference TRBV18 and TRBJ1-5, reads NAGVMQNPRHLVRRRGQEARLRCSPMKGHSHVYWYRQLPEEGLKFMVYLQKENIIDESGMPKERFSAEFPKEGPSILRIQQVVRGDSAAYFCASSPPSGLGQPQHFGDGTRLSIL.

The genes are TRBV7-2 and TRBJ2-7. Germline loops: CDR1 SGHTA, CDR2 FQGNSA. The CDR3 spans 14 residues. CDR3 protein: CASSLIRELGEQYF. Complete variable domain (other parts from reference TRBV7-2 and TRBJ2-7): GAGVSQSPSNKVTEKGKDVELRCDPISGHTALYWYRQSLGQGLEFLIYFQGNSAPDKSGLPSDRFSAERTGGSVSTLTIQRTQQEDSAVYLCASSLIRELGEQYFGPGTRLTVT.